This entry describes one T cell receptor beta chain. This sample stems from a study of blood T cells in healthy people across ages. V was pared by 2 bases and J by 0 bases, with 8 bases between. Germline V CDR1 and CDR2: ENHRY, SYGVKD. The CDR3 covers 16 residues. The use of a sample-barcoded 5' primer and a J-beta primer mix characterized a second PCR of about 7 to 12 cycles. TCRdb fed the 5' RACE reads into MiXCR, producing one record per CDR3 protein. The data contain about 780,000 distinct CDR3 sequences, roughly 26% of them seen just once; the ten biggest clones take up 3%. The study isolated at least 7 million PBMCs from each sample. The same specimen was also included in a second study, on T cells of mothers and their children. That work states: Each donor was one of three healthy Caucasian mothers or one of their six children. Researchers put all of the extracted RNA into cDNA synthesis, using roughly 1.5 ug per 15 ul. Sample barcodes and 2-4 random nucleotides came from the second PCR's M1S primer.

Sample: blood. The chain has TRBV10-3 and TRBJ2-6; D gene uncertain. This TCR was recovered from a boy younger than 18 in good health. The CDR3 nucleotides are TGTGCCATCAGTGAGGGCGGAAACTCTGGGGCCAACGTCCTGACTTTC. It specifies CAISEGGNSGANVLTF.